This TCR beta chain was recovered during a study of blood T cell repertoires in COVID-19. For the study at large: Samples of COVID-19 (acute and convalescent) were obtained from the United States, Italy and Spain. Sample material is recorded as cDNA or gDNA derived from T cells, B-cell-depleted T cells, or PBMCs.

The CDR3 contains 15 residues. Per germline, CDR1 LGHDT and CDR2 YNNKEL (reference sequence). Trimming removed 1 base from V and 7 bases from J, with 17 bases in between. Under the authors' procedure: The authors estimated nucleated cell counts from reference gene primer amplification. The repertoire was sequenced with immunoSEQ multiplex PCR; TCRdb's copy has only in-frame clones and lacks some. D and trimming were read from the DNA, whereas the V and J calls and clone size are those reported in that table. The data contain 250,000 to 300,000 clones, about 85% of them singletons. The sequence was obtained from a woman aged 45-59 years who had recovered from COVID-19. Input material: peripheral blood. V is TRBV3-1 (or the pseudogene TRBV3-2) and J is TRBJ2-7; possible D gene TRBD1, 6 bases. The CDR3 DNA is TGTGCCAGCAGCCAAGTACAGGGCCCTCAGATGGAGCAGTACTTC. It specifies CASSQVQGPQMEQYF.